This note documents a single TCR beta chain sequence. This record belongs to a study of blood T cell repertoires in COVID-19. Study-wide context: Material from acute and convalescent COVID-19 was sourced from the United States, Italy and Spain. T cells, B-cell-depleted T cells, or PBMCs provided the cDNA or gDNA that served as material.

V was trimmed by 9 bases and J by 8 bases, leaving 11 bases between them. The CDR3 covers 12 residues. Germline V gene lookup returns CDR1 SEHNR and CDR2 FQNEAQ (reference sequence). Original processing notes: Nucleated cell counts were estimated from reference gene primer amplification. Clones were sequenced by immunoSEQ multiplex PCR, and TCRdb holds only the in-frame ones, with some missing. For V, J and clone size, that table is used; D and trimming come from the DNA. The table shows tens of thousands of clones, with roughly 90% occurring only once. The sequence came from a woman aged 45-59 years with acute or convalescent COVID-19. The chain uses TRBV7-9 and TRBJ1-6, with D unresolved. Sequencing was carried out using peripheral blood. CDR3 nucleotide sequence: TGTGCCAGTAGTGACGGAGATTCACCCCTCCACTTT. Protein: CASSDGDSPLHF.